This T cell receptor beta chain was recorded in a study of cytomegalovirus exposure and HLA in healthy donors (dated by TCRdb to between 2016 and 2019). About the investigation overall: In an earlier analysis of roughly 500 of the donors, 250 to 350 Gb of sequence data and 120 million or so unique TCR beta sequences from roughly 200 million T cells were reported. Roughly 320 gigabases of sequencing data and 70 million to 100 million unique TCR sequences made up an early release that covered 500 to 700 HLA-typed donors. The genetic ancestry cluster associated with self-reported Caucasian donors included roughly 84% of the roughly 400 genotyped donors. The study aimed to test whether signatures of past pathogen exposure could be identified by cataloging public T cell receptors. The T cell repertoires of several hundred subjects were profiled by immunosequencing and related to cytomegalovirus serostatus. In addition to the first cohort of around 670 subjects, a separate validation cohort of approximately 120 different subjects was used. To predict cytomegalovirus infection status, the study brought together high-throughput TCR immunosequencing, statistical association of individual TCRs with disease status, and machine learning. In a later analysis, previously published TCR beta repertoires from roughly 710 donors were re-analyzed and high-resolution HLA genotyping was added so that TCR occurrence patterns could be studied. The later analysis used no new phenotypic data to find candidate immune exposures, relying instead on TCR beta sequences and their occurrence across donors. An earlier analysis of 500 to 750 of the donors applied high-throughput TCR beta sequencing to assess whether each TCR beta V gene segment acted as functional or pseudogenic. Donor age, sex, ethnicity and CMV serostatus were compiled alongside the repertoire data. Genome-wide SNP genotypes for about 55% of the roughly 670 donors were used in a later genetic analysis, which treated that subset as a discovery cohort. All discovery cohort repertoires had been generated using a single sequencing platform. HLA typing included class I and class II loci at four-digit resolution. Typing coverage varied by locus: roughly 629-630 donors for A, B, C, DRB1 and DQB1; about 520 for DQA1; nearly 610 for DPA1; 450 to 480 for DPB1. Five DR-DQ haplotypes were treated as single units for association and clustering because of strong linkage in the cohort. On average, about 200,000 unique TCR beta nucleotide sequences were sequenced per donor among 398 genotyped donors of the cohort, with about 19% of those sequences being non-productive.

Libraries were made using the immunoSEQ multiplex PCR assay. For the multiplex PCR, a mixture combining 60 forward primers for TCR Vbeta segments and 13 reverse primers for TCR Jbeta segments was used. A multiplex PCR assay on genomic DNA amplified the CDR3 region of rearranged TCR beta genes. The Illumina HiSeq System was used to sequence the amplified TCR beta libraries as 87-base-pair reads. Processing in the source paper ran as follows. Across the 500 to 750 repertoires, a later analysis counted approximately 83 million unique TCR beta chains, around 10 million of which were shared by at least two donors. Raw reads were error-corrected and collapsed into unique sequences with a nearest-neighbor algorithm that merged closely related sequences to remove PCR and sequencing errors. CDR3 sequences were aligned to IMGT reference sequences to assign V, D and J gene segments. Each retained sequence needed at least a six-nucleotide match to both a V gene segment and a J gene segment. A rearrangement counted as productive if the CDR3 had no stop codons and remained in frame with V and J, and every other rearrangement counted as non-productive. Following IMGT convention, CDR3 was defined as the stretch from the second conserved V-encoded cysteine to the conserved J-encoded phenylalanine. The earlier analysis of 550 to 650 of the donors excluded any sequence lacking an unambiguous match to a single V gene segment. In an earlier analysis of 450 to 700 of the donors, V segments were called functional above 56.7% productive rearrangements and were called segregating when the between-donor standard deviation exceeded 5%. A statistical classification framework was built to diagnose cytomegalovirus status from the catalog of TCR beta chain sequences. In a later analysis, V and J genes were assigned by comparing TCR nucleotide sequences against IMGT/GENE-DB human TR gene sequences. A later analysis assigned CDR3 sequences and most-parsimonious VDJ recombination scenarios with the TCRdist pipeline. In a later analysis, each TCR beta chain was defined by its CDR3 amino acid sequence together with its V-gene family, and reads lacking a unique V-gene family were excluded. In a later analysis, nearly 600 highly shared, low-generation-probability nucleotide sequences were removed to address suspected cross-contamination and a sequencing artifact. A later analysis calculated a clonal expansion index for each public chain from normalized within-repertoire ranks of inferred template counts. In a later analysis, generation probabilities were computed with a VDJ recombination model fitted to out-of-frame rearrangements, and the resulting probabilities were checked against IGoR. Hypergeometric tests were used in a later analysis to score TCR-TCR, TCR-HLA and TCR-CMV co-occurrence, with a repertoire-size bias correction applied to the TCR pairs. False discovery rates were estimated in a later analysis by permuting HLA or CMV assignments 20 times. In a later analysis, co-occurring TCRs were grouped with DBSCAN, and TCRdist sequence similarity was added when clustering was performed within HLA-allele-positive subsets. For co-occurrence clustering, repertoires with fewer than 30,000 or more than 120,000 public chains were excluded, along with five repertoires with anomalous nucleotide sharing. The clones in this table, taken by TCRdb from immuneACCESS, are in-frame only. Not every clone is retained; where verified, under half of the shortfall comes from an unresolved V gene, and the cause of the rest is unknown. V, J and clone size reflect that table, while D and trimming were determined from the DNA. Present in this sample are hundreds of thousands of clones, 75% to 90% of which were seen just once. The ten largest clones add up to roughly 0.99% of the sample.

The cohort was made up of 500 to 850 healthy bone marrow donors. At the time of sampling, all cohort members were nominally healthy, though unrecorded immune exposures were likely present. The donor was CMV seronegative and was included in the group of over 300 seronegative cohort members. A peripheral blood sample was collected from each donor, and TCR beta sequencing was performed on peripheral blood mononuclear cells. Genomic DNA was extracted from the blood cell samples with the Qiagen DNeasy Blood Extraction Kit. Its CDR3 holds 14 amino acids, cysteine through phenylalanine. Left in the record is the CDR3 DNA by itself, 42 bases read in frame from the first base. Looking up the germline V gene (reference sequence) yields CDR1 LNHDA and CDR2 SQIVND. V is cut by 1 base and J by 11 bases, and the space between the germline ends is 17 bases. Points the paper makes about the study in general: A later analysis reported that several top co-occurrence clusters appeared linked to parvovirus B19, influenza, CMV and Epstein-Barr virus. The authors suggested that the approach could potentially be extended to other disease states and immunological phenotypes. Linkage disequilibrium might explain the correlated functional status among segregating V segments, but an unknown experimental factor could not be ruled out. Only TCR beta chains were sequenced in this cohort, and the absence of alpha or paired-chain data limited detectable features. The study gave a list of more than 150 TCR beta chains associated with cytomegalovirus. Immune exposure information for the cohort was limited to CMV serostatus. When HLA alleles, especially DR and DQ, strongly co-occurred, attributing TCR associations to individual alleles was difficult. Most TCR sequences were seen in very few donors, while some public TCRs were found in many individuals. Because some donors lacked HLA typing at each locus, the association tests relied only on the typed subset. In a later genetic analysis, a missense DCLRE1C variant was associated with V-gene and J-gene trimming of TCR beta chains, and the association was replicated in an independent cohort. A further reported finding was that TCR beta sequences accurately predicted the HLA-A and HLA-B alleles for most subjects in the first cohort. A group of highly shared sequence variants was considered likely to be a technical artifact of the sequencing pipeline. Because counts were too low, 15 to 20 rarely observed V segments, including chromosome 9 orphons, were excluded from the earlier analysis of a few hundred of the donors. A later analysis found that most CMV-associated TCR beta chains appeared HLA-restricted, with HLA associations seemingly driven largely by CMV exposure. In a later analysis, some 18,000 TCR beta sequences were associated with specific HLA alleles at a false discovery rate of 0.05. In a later analysis, HLA-associated TCR beta chains showed more clonal expansion and lower generation probabilities than non-associated chains that were equally common. A few of the identified cytomegalovirus-associated TCR beta chains were confirmed in vitro to be specific for cytomegalovirus antigens. An earlier analysis of approximately 540 of the donors showed that most TCR beta V segments appeared in productive rearrangements either about 87% or about 30% of the time, which broadly matched IMGT annotations. Some IMGT-functional V segments, including TRBV6-2 and TRBV6-3, could not be distinguished by the 87-base-pair reads and were therefore excluded. In a later analysis, the rate of TCR association differed among HLA loci, with DRB1 alleles having the most associated TCRs and HLA-C alleles having the fewest. In a later genetic analysis, fewer N-insertions in productive TCRs were reported among donors in an Asian-associated ancestry cluster than the roughly 700-donor mean. Roughly uniform sequencing depth across donors was assumed in presence/absence analyses, although this assumption may not hold. The classifier was reported to diagnose cytomegalovirus status with high specificity and sensitivity in both the original and validation cohorts.

About this clone itself: What antigen it recognizes has not been identified. No much larger clone is present one base from it, and per-base qualities are unavailable.

The source of this sequence is a young woman in good health and CMV-seronegative. This chain is built from TRBV19 and TRBJ1-1; TRBD1 is a weak D gene call, 5 bases matching. The sequenced sample was PBMCs. Read as DNA, the sequence is TGTGCCAGTAGTATAGTTTCCGCAGGGCAGAGGGCTTTCTTT. This sequence encodes CASSIVSAGQRAFF.